This T cell receptor (beta chain) was recovered during a study of cytomegalovirus exposure and HLA in healthy donors. 60 Vbeta and 13 Jbeta primers were used in PCR. Generated by immunoSEQ multiplex PCR, the TCRdb table keeps only in-frame clones and is missing some. This table holds under 200,000 clones, about 83% found once. With regard to this clone: Its antigen remains unknown.

The CDR3 runs to 15 residues. Germline V gives CDR1 SGHTS, CDR2 YDEGEE. Trimming cost V 5 bases and J 10 bases; bases outside gene matches: 13. General study results and limits: According to reports, the classifier identified cytomegalovirus status with high specificity and sensitivity.

The origin of this receptor is a man in his forties or fifties in good health and CMV-seropositive. The specimen was PBMCs. The V gene is TRBV5-8, the J gene TRBJ2-1, with 9 bases that match TRBD2. The CDR3 nucleotides are TGTGCCAGCAGTTCCGGGACTAGCAACCTGGGCGAGCAGTTCTTC. Amino acids: CASSSGTSNLGEQFF.